This T cell receptor (beta chain) was identified during a study of T-cell memory formation after mild COVID-19. Study background: TCR clusters showed largely donor specificity.

Trimming took 4 bases from V and 2 from J, leaving 13 bases between them. Germline CDR1 SGHRS, CDR2 YFSETQ. The CDR3 has 14 amino acids. Constant-segment primers and 5'RACE yielded cDNA libraries for TCR alpha and TCR beta, each carrying sample barcodes and UMIs. From the 5' RACE reads, TCRdb called clonotypes with MiXCR, one entry per CDR3 protein. The table shows around 65,000 distinct CDR3 sequences, with roughly 10% occurring only once. The chain joins TRBV5-1 to TRBJ2-7; D possibly uses TRBD1 or TRBD2 (5 bases each). Sequenced material: PBMCs or a T cell subset sorted from them (not recorded which). The TCR originated in a man aged 18 to 29 who had mild COVID-19 (a few samples of this study predate the infection). Cell type and time point are not known. The DNA of the CDR3 is TGCGCCAGCAGCCCCGGGACGGTTACCTACGAGCAGTACTTC. Translating gives CASSPGTVTYEQYF.